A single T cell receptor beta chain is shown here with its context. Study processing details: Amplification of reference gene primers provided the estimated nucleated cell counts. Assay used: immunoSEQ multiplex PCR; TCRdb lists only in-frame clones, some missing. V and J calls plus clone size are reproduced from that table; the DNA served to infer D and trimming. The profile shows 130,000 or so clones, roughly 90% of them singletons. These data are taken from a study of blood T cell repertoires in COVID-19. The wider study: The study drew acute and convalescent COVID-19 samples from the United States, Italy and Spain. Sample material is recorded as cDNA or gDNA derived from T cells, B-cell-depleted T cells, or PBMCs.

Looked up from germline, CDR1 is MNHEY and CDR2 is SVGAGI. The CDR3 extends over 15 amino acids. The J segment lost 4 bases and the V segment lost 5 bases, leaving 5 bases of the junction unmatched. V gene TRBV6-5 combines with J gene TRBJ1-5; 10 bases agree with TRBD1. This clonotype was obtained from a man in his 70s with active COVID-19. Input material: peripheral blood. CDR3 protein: CASSTGQGGNQPQHF. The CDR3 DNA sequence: TGTGCCAGCAGTACAGGACAGGGGGGAAATCAGCCCCAGCATTTT.